This T cell receptor (beta chain) was recovered during a study of T cell repertoires in cytomegalovirus infection. Turning to the study itself: Recently described HLA-C-restricted plus well-studied HLA-B-restricted CMV epitopes were used. Public TCR beta signatures provided an indication of both CMV infection and a matching HLA type. Study results and limitations: The study identified carriers of CMV plus the relevant HLA from cumulative public TCR beta family frequency. HLA-C-restricted CMV clonotypes gave the most frequent clonotype in two of eight donors.

The CDR3 runs to 15 residues. V shed 1 base and J shed 1 base, with 11 bases lying between them. Germline values: CDR1 LGHDT, CDR2 YNNKEL (reference sequence). TCRdb reprocessed the reads with MiXCR, giving one entry per CDR3 protein. The sample records fewer than 1,000,000 distinct CDR3 sequences, around a third being singletons. This clonotype was picked up one time. Antigen unknown. The source was cultured CD8+ T cells from PBMCs, collected from culture after CMV antigen stimulation. The V and J genes are TRBV3-1 and TRBJ2-7, with D perhaps matching TRBD1 or TRBD2 (6 bases each). The clonotype originates from a human donor in good health (CMV status not recorded). Some clones in this sample may be carry-over from other donors' samples. The CDR3 nucleotides read TGTGCCAGCAGCCAAGTAGGGGGGAAGTCCTACGAGCAGTACTTC. Amino acid sequence: CASSQVGGKSYEQYF.